This T cell receptor beta chain was sequenced during a study of T cell clonotyping in hematopoietic cell transplantation. Comment on this clone: Its antigen is currently unknown.

Repertoires were generated with immunoSEQ multiplex PCR, while TCRdb's copy carries only in-frame clones and drops some. Of 1,500 to 2,000 clones listed, just under 80% were seen once; the top ten hold approximately 28%. General study results and limits: Broader posttransplant TCR repertoire diversity was predicted by graft donor and pretransplant recipient Inverse Simpson Index values. Pathologically expanded recipient clonotypes increased progressively from day 30 to day 180 as diversity fell.

V was trimmed by 0 bases and J by 8 bases, leaving 17 bases between them. From germline, CDR1 is MNHEY and CDR2 SMNVEV (reference sequence). This CDR3 has 16 residues. The TCR originated in a male patient aged 55 to 69 who had an allogeneic stem cell transplant, so the T cells may come from the graft donor. Some clones in this sample may be carry-over from other donors' samples. The J gene is TRBJ2-1, the V gene TRBV27; possibly TRBD1 or TRBD2 for D (6 bases each). Specimen: PBMCs, collected 30 days after allogeneic stem cell transplant. This CDR3 is CASSLSFQGPGDEQFF. The CDR3 bases are TGTGCCAGCAGTTTATCGTTTCAGGGGCCGGGGGATGAGCAGTTCTTC.